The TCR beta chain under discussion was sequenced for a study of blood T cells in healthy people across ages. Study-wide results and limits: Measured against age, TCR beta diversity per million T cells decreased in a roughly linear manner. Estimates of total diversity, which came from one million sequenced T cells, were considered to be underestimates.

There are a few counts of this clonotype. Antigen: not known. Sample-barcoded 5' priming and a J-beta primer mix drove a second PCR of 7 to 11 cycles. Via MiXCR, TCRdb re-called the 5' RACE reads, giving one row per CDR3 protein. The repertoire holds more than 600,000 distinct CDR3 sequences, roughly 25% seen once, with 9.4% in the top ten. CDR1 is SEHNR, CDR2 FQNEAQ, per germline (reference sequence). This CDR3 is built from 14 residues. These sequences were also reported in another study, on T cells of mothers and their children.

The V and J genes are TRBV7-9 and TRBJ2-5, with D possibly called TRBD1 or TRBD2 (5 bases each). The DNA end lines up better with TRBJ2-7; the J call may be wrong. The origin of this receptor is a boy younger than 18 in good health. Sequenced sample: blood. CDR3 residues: CASSTGTESYEQYF. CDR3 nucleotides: TGTGCCAGCAGCACTGGGACGGAATCCTACGAGCAGTACTTC.